Listed below are T cell receptor beta chains from one sample, sequenced in a study of blood T cell repertoires in COVID-19. Produced via immunoSEQ multiplex PCR; TCRdb's table is partial and in-frame only. The sample lists 42,000 or so clones, roughly four fifths occurring once. Material for sequencing was peripheral blood. The receptors derive from a middle-aged man with active or convalescent COVID-19. Both conserved end residues are part of each CDR3. A D gene is named only where the DNA matches it firmly. Only part of the rows carry a size: once, few, many, or a class if the clone is expanded.

clone_size,d_call,v_call,j_call,cdr3_aa,cdr3_nt
NA,NA,TRBV28,TRBJ1-5,CAGSTANQPQHF,TGTGCCGGCTCGACAGCCAATCAGCCCCAGCATTTT
NA,TRBD2,TRBV6-4,TRBJ2-5,CASSDSAWEGCQETQYF,TGTGCCAGCAGTGACTCAGCGTGGGAGGGATGCCAAGAGACCCAGTACTTC
NA,NA,TRBV4-3,TRBJ2-2,CASSQDLASAGELFF,TGCGCCAGCAGCCAAGATCTGGCTAGCGCCGGGGAGCTGTTTTTT
NA,NA,TRBV29-1,TRBJ1-1,CSVVGTQRNTEAFF,TGCAGCGTTGTGGGGACACAGAGAAACACTGAAGCTTTCTTT
many,NA,TRBV21-1,TRBJ1-6,CASSKADRGSPLHF,TGTGCCAGCAGCAAAGCGGACAGGGGTTCACCCCTCCACTTT
NA,TRBD1,TRBV28,TRBJ2-7,CASSLTGQGEPSYEQYF,TGTGCCAGCAGTTTAACGGGACAGGGGGAACCGTCCTACGAGCAGTACTTC
NA,TRBD2,TRBV5-4,TRBJ2-3,CASSFSGVSTDTQYF,TGTGCCAGCAGCTTCAGCGGGGTGAGCACAGATACGCAGTATTTT
NA,NA,TRBV5-6,TRBJ1-2,CASSADRILGYGYTF,TGTGCCAGCAGCGCTGACAGGATACTAGGCTATGGCTACACCTTC
NA,NA,TRBV12-3/TRBV12-4,TRBJ2-1,CASSPSRDNEQFF,TGTGCCAGCAGTCCTAGTCGAGACAATGAGCAGTTCTTC
NA,TRBD2,TRBV4-3,TRBJ2-5,CASSQDLKLAETQYF,TGCGCCAGCAGCCAAGATTTAAAACTAGCGGAGACCCAGTACTTC
NA,TRBD1,TRBV7-9,TRBJ1-1,CASSLDGTVEAFF,TGTGCCAGCAGCTTAGATGGGACAGTGGAAGCTTTCTTT
NA,NA,TRBV21-1,TRBJ1-2,CASSTGWRANYGYTF,TGTGCCAGCAGCACCGGGTGGAGGGCTAACTATGGCTACACCTTC
NA,TRBD2,TRBV6-1,TRBJ2-7,CASSEARGDEQYF,TGTGCCAGCAGTGAAGCGCGGGGGGACGAGCAGTACTTC
NA,NA,TRBV6-1,TRBJ2-7,CASSESIAARGNEQYF,TGTGCCAGCAGTGAATCTATCGCTGCCCGGGGGAACGAGCAGTACTTC
NA,TRBD1,TRBV28,TRBJ2-2,CASSLLGTDTGELFF,TGTGCCAGCAGTTTATTGGGGACAGACACCGGGGAGCTGTTTTTT
few,NA,TRBV30,TRBJ1-2,CAWAIGFGYTF,TGTGCCTGGGCTATCGGTTTTGGCTACACCTTC
NA,TRBD1,TRBV7-8,TRBJ2-1,CASSLDRVHEQFF,TGTGCCAGCAGCTTGGACAGGGTCCATGAGCAGTTCTTC
NA,NA,TRBV19,TRBJ1-2,CASSIGQVGGYTF,TGTGCCAGTAGTATCGGCCAGGTTGGAGGCTACACCTTC
once,NA,TRBV5-1,TRBJ2-2,CASSLGGTVNTGELFF,TGCGCCAGCAGCCTAGGGGGGACAGTAAACACCGGGGAGCTGTTTTTT
NA,NA,TRBV9,TRBJ1-5,CASSARDINQPQHF,TGTGCCAGCAGCGCCCGGGACATAAATCAGCCCCAGCATTTT
NA,NA,TRBV19,TRBJ1-5,CASIPTDMGAGQPQHF,TGTGCCAGTATCCCCACCGATATGGGGGCTGGTCAGCCCCAGCATTTT
NA,TRBD1,TRBV5-1,TRBJ2-5,CASSLGDRVETQYF,TGCGCCAGCAGCTTGGGGGACAGAGTAGAGACCCAGTACTTC
few,NA,TRBV4-2,TRBJ2-7,CASSQDRGKQYF,TGTGCCAGCAGCCAAGATCGAGGGAAACAGTACTTC
NA,NA,TRBV7-8,TRBJ1-2,CASSPGLGITGGYTF,TGTGCCAGCAGCCCCGGACTTGGGATAACGGGCGGCTACACCTTC